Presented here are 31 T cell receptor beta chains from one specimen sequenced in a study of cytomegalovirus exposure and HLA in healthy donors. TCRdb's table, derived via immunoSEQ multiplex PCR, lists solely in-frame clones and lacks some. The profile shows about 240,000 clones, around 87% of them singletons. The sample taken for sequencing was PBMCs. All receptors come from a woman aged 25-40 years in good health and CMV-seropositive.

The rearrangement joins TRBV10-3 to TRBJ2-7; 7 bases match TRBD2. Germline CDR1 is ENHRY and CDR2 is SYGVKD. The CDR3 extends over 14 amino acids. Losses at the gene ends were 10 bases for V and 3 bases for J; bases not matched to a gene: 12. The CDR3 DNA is TGTGCCACTTGCCCCCTAGCGGATCTCTACGAGCAGTACTTC. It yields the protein CATCPLADLYEQYF.

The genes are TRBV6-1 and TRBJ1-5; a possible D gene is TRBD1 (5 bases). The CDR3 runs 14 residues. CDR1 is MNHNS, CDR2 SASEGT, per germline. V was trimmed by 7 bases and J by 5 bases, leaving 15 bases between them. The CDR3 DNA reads TGTGCCAGCAACCCTGATCAGGGCTATCAGCCCCAGCATTTT. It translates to CASNPDQGYQPQHF.

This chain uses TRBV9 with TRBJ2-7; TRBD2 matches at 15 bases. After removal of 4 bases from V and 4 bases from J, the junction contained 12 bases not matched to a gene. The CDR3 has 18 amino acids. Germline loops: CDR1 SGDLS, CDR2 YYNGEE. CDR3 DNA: TGTGCCAGCAGCAAGGGACTAGCGGGAGGTTTATTGCCTTACGAGCAGTACTTC. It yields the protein CASSKGLAGGLLPYEQYF.

The CDR3 DNA is TGTGCCAGCAGTGTTGCCGGGACCTCGGGGGTGAAAAACATTCAGTACTTC. Its protein is CASSVAGTSGVKNIQYF. The chain couples TRBV28 to TRBJ2-4, with D perhaps TRBD2 (6 bases). V gave up 5 bases and J gave up 4 bases, with 21 bases separating them. CDR1 is MDHEN, CDR2 SYDVKM, per germline. The CDR3 contains 17 residues.

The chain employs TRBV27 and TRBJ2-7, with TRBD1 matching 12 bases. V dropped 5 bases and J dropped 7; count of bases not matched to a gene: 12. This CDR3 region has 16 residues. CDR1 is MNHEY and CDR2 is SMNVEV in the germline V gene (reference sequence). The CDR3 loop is CASSLWVGQGAEEQYF. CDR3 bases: TGTGCCAGCAGTCTGTGGGTGGGACAGGGGGCGGAAGAGCAGTACTTC.

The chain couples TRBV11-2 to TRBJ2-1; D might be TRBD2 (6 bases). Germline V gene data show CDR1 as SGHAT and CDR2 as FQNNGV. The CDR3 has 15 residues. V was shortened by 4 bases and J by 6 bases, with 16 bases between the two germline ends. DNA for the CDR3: TGTGCCAGCAGCTCAAACGGGGGAATACTCAATGAGCAGTTCTTC. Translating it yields CASSSNGGILNEQFF.

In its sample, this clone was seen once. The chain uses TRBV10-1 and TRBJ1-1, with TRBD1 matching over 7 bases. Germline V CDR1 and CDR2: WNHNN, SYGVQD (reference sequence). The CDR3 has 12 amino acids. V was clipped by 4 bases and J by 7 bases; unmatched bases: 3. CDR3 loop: CASSARTGEAFF. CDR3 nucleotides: TGCGCCAGCAGTGCTAGGACAGGTGAAGCTTTCTTT.

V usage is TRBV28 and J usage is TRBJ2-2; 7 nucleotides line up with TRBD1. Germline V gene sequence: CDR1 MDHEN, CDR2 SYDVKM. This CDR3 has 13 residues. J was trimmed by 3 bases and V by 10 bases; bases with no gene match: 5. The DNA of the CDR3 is TGTGCCATCATAGACAGGGACACCGGGGAGCTGTTTTTT. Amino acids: CAIIDRDTGELFF.

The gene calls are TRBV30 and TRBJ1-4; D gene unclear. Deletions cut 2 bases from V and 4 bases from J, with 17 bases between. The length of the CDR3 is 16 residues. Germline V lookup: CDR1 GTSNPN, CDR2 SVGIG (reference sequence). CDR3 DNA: TGTGCCTGGAGTCGGGGTCGGAAACTGGTTAATGAAAAACTGTTTTTT. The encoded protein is CAWSRGRKLVNEKLFF.

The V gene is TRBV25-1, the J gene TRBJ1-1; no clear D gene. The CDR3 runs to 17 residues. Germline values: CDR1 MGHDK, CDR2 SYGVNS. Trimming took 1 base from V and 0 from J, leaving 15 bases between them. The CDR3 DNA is TGTGCCAGCAGTGAATTATTGTCGGAGGGCCTGAACACTGAAGCTTTCTTT. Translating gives CASSELLSEGLNTEAFF. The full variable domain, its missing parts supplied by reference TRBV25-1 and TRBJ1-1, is EADIYQTPRYLVIGTGKKITLECSQTMGHDKMYWYQQDPGMELHLIHYSYGVNSTEKGDLSSESTVSRIRTEHFPLTLESARPSHTSQYLCASSELLSEGLNTEAFFGQGTRLTVV.

The CDR3 loop reads CASSRTSGWTGETQYF. CDR3 sequence (DNA): TGTGCCAGCAGCCGGACTAGCGGGTGGACGGGGGAGACCCAGTACTTC. V and J are TRBV5-4 and TRBJ2-5, with 11 bases that match TRBD2. With 4 bases clipped from V and 5 bases from J, the junction kept 10 bases outside the gene matches. In germline, CDR1 is SGHNT, CDR2 YYREEE (reference sequence). This CDR3 region has 16 residues.

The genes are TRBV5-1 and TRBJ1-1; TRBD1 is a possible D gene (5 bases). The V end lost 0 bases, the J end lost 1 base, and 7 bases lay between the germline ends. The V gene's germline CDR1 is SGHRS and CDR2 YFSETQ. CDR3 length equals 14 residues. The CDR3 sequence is CASSLDQGNTEAFF. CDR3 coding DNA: TGCGCCAGCAGCTTGGATCAGGGGAACACTGAAGCTTTCTTT.

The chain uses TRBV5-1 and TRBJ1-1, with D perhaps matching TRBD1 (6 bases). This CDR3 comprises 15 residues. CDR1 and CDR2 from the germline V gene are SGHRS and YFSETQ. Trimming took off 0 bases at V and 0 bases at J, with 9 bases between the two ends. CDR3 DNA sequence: TGCGCCAGCAGCTTGGAGGGGGGGGTGAACACTGAAGCTTTCTTT. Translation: CASSLEGGVNTEAFF.

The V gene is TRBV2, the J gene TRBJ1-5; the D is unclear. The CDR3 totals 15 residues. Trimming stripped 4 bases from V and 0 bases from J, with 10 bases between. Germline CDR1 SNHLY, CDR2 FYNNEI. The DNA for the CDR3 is TGTGCCAGCAGTGCCGGAGGGTTTAGCAATCAGCCCCAGCATTTT. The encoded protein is CASSAGGFSNQPQHF.

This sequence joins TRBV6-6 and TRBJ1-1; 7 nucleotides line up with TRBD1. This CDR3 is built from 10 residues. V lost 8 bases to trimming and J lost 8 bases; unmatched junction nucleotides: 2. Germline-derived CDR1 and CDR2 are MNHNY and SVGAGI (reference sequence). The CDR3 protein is CASGQVEAFF. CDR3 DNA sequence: TGTGCCAGCGGACAGGTCGAAGCTTTCTTT.

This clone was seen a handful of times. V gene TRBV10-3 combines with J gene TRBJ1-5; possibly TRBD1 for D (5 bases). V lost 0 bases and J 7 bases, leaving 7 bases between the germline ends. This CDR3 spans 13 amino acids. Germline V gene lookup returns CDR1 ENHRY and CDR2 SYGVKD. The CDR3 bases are TGTGCCATCAGTGAGTCAACAGGACAGCCCCAGCATTTT. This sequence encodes CAISESTGQPQHF.

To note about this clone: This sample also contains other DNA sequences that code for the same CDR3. The CDR3 loop reads CASSLAGFSTDTQYF. The CDR3, as DNA: TGCGCCAGCAGCTTGGCCGGGTTTAGCACAGATACGCAGTATTTT. V gene TRBV5-1 combines with J gene TRBJ2-3; D ambiguous. The CDR3 runs to 15 residues. The germline V gene has CDR1 SGHRS and CDR2 YFSETQ. V gave up 0 bases and J gave up 0 bases, with 8 bases separating them.

The CDR3 DNA sequence: TGTGCCAGCAGCCGACCGGGACAGCTTCTATCTGGAGGGTACTTC. It is translated as CASSRPGQLLSGGYF. The chain combines TRBV2 with TRBJ2-7; 7 bases agree with TRBD1. V shed 6 bases and J 12 bases; nucleotides not matched to a gene: 20. The germline V gene has CDR1 SNHLY and CDR2 FYNNEI. The CDR3 totals 15 residues.

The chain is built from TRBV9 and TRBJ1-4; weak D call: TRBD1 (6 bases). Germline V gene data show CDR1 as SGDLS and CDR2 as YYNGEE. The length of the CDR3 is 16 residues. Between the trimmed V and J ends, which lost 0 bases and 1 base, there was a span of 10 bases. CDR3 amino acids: CASSVAGDRTNEKLFF. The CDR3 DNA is TGTGCCAGCAGCGTAGCAGGGGATCGAACTAATGAAAAACTGTTTTTT.

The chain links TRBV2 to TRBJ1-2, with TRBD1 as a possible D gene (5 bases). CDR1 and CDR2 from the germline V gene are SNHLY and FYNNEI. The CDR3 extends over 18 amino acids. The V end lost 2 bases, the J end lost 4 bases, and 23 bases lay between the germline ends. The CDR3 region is CASSELDTILRDSYGYTF. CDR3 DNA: TGTGCCAGCAGTGAACTGGACACCATTCTGAGGGACTCCTATGGCTACACCTTC.

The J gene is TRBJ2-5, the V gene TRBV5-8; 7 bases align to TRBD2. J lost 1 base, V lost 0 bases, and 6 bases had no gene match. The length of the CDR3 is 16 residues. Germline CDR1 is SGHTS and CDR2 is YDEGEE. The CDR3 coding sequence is TGTGCCAGCAGCTTGGGAGGCCTAGCGGCCCAAGAGACCCAGTACTTC. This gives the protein CASSLGGLAAQETQYF.

CDR3 in DNA: TGTGCCAGCAGGCTACAGGGGCTCGGGTATGAAGCTTTCTTT. This encodes CASRLQGLGYEAFF. J is TRBJ1-1 and V is TRBV28; TRBD1 agrees at 7 bases. CDR3 size: 14 residues. V trimming: 6 bases; J trimming: 7 bases; junction bases outside the gene matches: 11. In germline, CDR1 is MDHEN, CDR2 SYDVKM.

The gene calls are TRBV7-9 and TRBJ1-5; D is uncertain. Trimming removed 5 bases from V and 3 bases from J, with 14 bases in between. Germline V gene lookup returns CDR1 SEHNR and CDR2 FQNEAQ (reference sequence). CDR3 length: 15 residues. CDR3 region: CASSPTGGLNQPQHF. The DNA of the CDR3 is TGTGCCAGCAGCCCGACGGGCGGACTCAATCAGCCCCAGCATTTT.

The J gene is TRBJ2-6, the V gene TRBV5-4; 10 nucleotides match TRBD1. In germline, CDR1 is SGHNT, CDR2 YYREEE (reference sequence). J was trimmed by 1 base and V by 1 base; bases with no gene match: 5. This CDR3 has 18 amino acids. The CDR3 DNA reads TGTGCCAGCAGCTTGTTAGGACAGGGGGAATCTGGGGCCAACGTCCTGACTTTC. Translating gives CASSLLGQGESGANVLTF.

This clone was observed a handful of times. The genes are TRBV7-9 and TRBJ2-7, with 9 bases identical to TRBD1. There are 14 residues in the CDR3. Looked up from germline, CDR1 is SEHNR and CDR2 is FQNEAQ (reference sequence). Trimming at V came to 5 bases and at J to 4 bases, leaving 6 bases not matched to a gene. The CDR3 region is CASSPGTGRYEQYF. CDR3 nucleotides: TGTGCCAGCAGCCCCGGGACAGGGAGGTACGAGCAGTACTTC.

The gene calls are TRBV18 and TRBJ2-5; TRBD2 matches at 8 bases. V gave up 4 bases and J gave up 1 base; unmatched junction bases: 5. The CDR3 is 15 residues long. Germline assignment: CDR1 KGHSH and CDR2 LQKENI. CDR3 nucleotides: TGTGCCAGCTCACGGGGGAGCGGGAGCCAAGAGACCCAGTACTTC. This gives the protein CASSRGSGSQETQYF.

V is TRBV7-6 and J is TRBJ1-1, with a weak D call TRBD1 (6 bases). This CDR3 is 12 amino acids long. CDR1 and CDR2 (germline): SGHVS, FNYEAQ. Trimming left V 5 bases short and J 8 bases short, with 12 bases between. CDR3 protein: CASSEQGWEAFF. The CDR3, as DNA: TGTGCCAGCAGCGAGCAGGGGTGGGAAGCTTTCTTT.

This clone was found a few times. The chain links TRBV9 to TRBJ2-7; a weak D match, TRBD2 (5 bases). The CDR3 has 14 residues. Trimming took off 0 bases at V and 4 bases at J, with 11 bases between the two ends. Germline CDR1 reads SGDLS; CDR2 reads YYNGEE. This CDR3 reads CASSVVERSYEQYF. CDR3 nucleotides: TGTGCCAGCAGCGTAGTCGAGCGGTCATACGAGCAGTACTTC.

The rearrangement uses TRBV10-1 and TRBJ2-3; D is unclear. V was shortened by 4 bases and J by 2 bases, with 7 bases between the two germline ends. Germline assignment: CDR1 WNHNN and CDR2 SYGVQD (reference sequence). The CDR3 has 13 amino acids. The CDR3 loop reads CASSGAPTDTQYF. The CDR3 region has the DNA TGCGCCAGCAGTGGAGCCCCCACAGATACGCAGTATTTT.

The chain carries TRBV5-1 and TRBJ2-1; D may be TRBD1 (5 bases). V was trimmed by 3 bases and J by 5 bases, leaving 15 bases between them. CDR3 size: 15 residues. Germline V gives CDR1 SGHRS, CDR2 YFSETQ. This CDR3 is CASSSNYGHDNEQFF. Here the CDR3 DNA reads TGCGCCAGCAGCTCCAATTACGGACACGACAATGAGCAGTTCTTC.

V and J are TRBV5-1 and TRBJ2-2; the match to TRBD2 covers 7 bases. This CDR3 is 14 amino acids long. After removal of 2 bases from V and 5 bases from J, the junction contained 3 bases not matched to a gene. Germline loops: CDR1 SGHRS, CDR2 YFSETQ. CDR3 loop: CASSFEGGTGELFF. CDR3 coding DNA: TGCGCCAGCAGCTTCGAGGGAGGGACCGGGGAGCTGTTTTTT. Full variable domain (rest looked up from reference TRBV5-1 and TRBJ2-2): KAGVTQTPRYLIKTRGQQVTLSCSPISGHRSVSWYQQTPGQGLQFLFEYFSETQRNKGNFPGRFSGRQFSNSRSEMNVSTLELGDSALYLCASSFEGGTGELFFGEGSRLTVL.